The rows below give T cell receptor beta chains drawn from one sample of a study of response to subunit inactivated influenza vaccine. TCRdb processed the RT-PCR reads anew with MiXCR; each CDR3 protein has one entry. Among around 530,000 distinct CDR3 sequences, about 17% were seen once, and the ten largest hold 3%. This sample comprised CD4+ T cells sorted from PBMCs, obtained approximately 25 months after vaccination. Receptor source: a man aged 45 to 70 who received an inactivated influenza vaccine. The CDR3 runs from the conserved cysteine through the conserved F or W. D genes are given only for firm matches. Clone size, where shown, is once, few, many, or a class for clones that have expanded.

v_gene	j_gene	len	d_gene	abundance	CDR3nt	CDR3aa
TRBV6-2/TRBV6-3	TRBJ1-6	16	NA	few	TGTGCCAGCAGTTACTCGACAAGGGCCAATAATTCACCCCTCCACTTT	CASSYSTRANNSPLHF
TRBV7-6	TRBJ2-3	16	NA	NA	TGTGCCAGCAGCTTAGTCCCGGGCTATGGCACAGATACGCAGTATTTT	CASSLVPGYGTDTQYF
TRBV11-2	TRBJ1-1	13	NA	few	TGTGCCAGCAGCTTAAAGATGAACACTGAAGCTTTCTTT	CASSLKMNTEAFF
TRBV20-1	TRBJ1-1	13	NA	many	TGCAGTGCTAGAGACGGAAAACACACTGAAGCTTTCTTT	CSARDGKHTEAFF
TRBV7-2	TRBJ1-6	16	NA	few	TGTGCCAGCAGCTTAGCGGCGCCGGGGGGAAATTCACCCCTCCACTTT	CASSLAAPGGNSPLHF
TRBV2	TRBJ2-2	13	NA	NA	TGTGCCAGCAACTTGAAGAACACCGGGGAGCTGTTTTTT	CASNLKNTGELFF
TRBV20-1	TRBJ2-4	15	TRBD2	few	TGCAGTGCTGTTAGCGGGAGGCCTGACCCAAACATTCAGTACTTC	CSAVSGRPDPNIQYF
TRBV20-1	TRBJ1-3	16	TRBD1	NA	TGCAGTGCTCCGCAAACGACAGGGATGGCTGGAAACACCATATATTTT	CSAPQTTGMAGNTIYF
TRBV7-8	TRBJ2-5	14	NA	NA	TGTGCCAGCAGCTCGGGGGGCCTCGGGGAGACCCAGTACTTC	CASSSGGLGETQYF
TRBV18	TRBJ1-1	15	NA	few	TGTGCCAGCTCAACCACGTTTAGTCCGAACACTGAAGCTTTCTTT	CASSTTFSPNTEAFF
TRBV7-9	TRBJ1-4	15	NA	NA	TGTGCCAGCAGCGCCAGCAGGGGAACTAATGAAAAACTGTTTTTT	CASSASRGTNEKLFF
TRBV20-1	TRBJ2-2	14	NA	few	TGCAGTGCTAGACGCGTGGGTAACACCGGGGAGCTGTTTTTT	CSARRVGNTGELFF
TRBV29-1	TRBJ2-3	14	NA	few	TGCAGCGCCCCCGCTAGCTTACGCACAGATACGCAGTATTTT	CSAPASLRTDTQYF
TRBV7-2	TRBJ2-7	14	NA	few	TGTGCCAGCAGCGGAGGGGGGACCTCCTACGAGCAGTACTTC	CASSGGGTSYEQYF
TRBV29-1	TRBJ2-2	12	NA	many	TGCAGCGTCCTACTGAGAACCGGGGAGCTGTTTTTT	CSVLLRTGELFF
TRBV6-5	TRBJ2-1	15	NA	few	TGTGCCAGCAGTTACACGGGCCCTTCCTACAATGAGCAGTTCTTC	CASSYTGPSYNEQFF
TRBV20-1	TRBJ2-5	14	TRBD1	NA	TGCAGTGCTAGATCAGGGGGCATAGGAAAGACCCAGTACTTC	CSARSGGIGKTQYF
TRBV4-1	TRBJ2-2	18	TRBD2	few	TGCGCCAGCAGCCAAGCCATCCCACTAGCGGCAAACACCGGGGAGCTGTTTTTT	CASSQAIPLAANTGELFF
TRBV24-1	TRBJ2-3	14	TRBD2	few	TGTGCCACCGCGGCTAGCGGGGGCACAGATACGCAGTATTTT	CATAASGGTDTQYF
TRBV6-1	TRBJ1-1	14	TRBD1	NA	TGTGCCAGCAGACAGGGACAGAAGAACACTGAAGCTTTCTTT	CASRQGQKNTEAFF
TRBV7-9	TRBJ2-1	15	TRBD2	NA	TGTGCCAGCAGCTTACCCCTAGCGGGAGGCAATGAGCAGTTCTTC	CASSLPLAGGNEQFF
TRBV28	TRBJ2-5	15	TRBD2	many	TGTGCCAGCAGTTCCTCGGGACTAGCGGAAGAGACCCAGTACTTC	CASSSSGLAEETQYF
TRBV11-2	TRBJ2-1	12	TRBD2	NA	TGTGCCAGCAGCTCCGTTAGCGGGAGCCCGTTCTTC	CASSSVSGSPFF
TRBV6-2/TRBV6-3	TRBJ2-7	12	NA	few	TGTGCCAGCAGCGACGGTCCCTACGAGCAGTACTTC	CASSDGPYEQYF
TRBV12-3/TRBV12-4	TRBJ2-5	14	TRBD2	many	TGTGCCAGCACCGACCTAGCGGGAAGAGAGACCCAGTACTTC	CASTDLAGRETQYF
TRBV12-3/TRBV12-4	TRBJ2-5	15	TRBD1	NA	TGTGCCAGCAGCCAGACAGGGGGCTCGAGAGAGACCCAGTACTTC	CASSQTGGSRETQYF
TRBV20-1	TRBJ1-4	14	TRBD1	few	TGCAGTGCTAGTCCCGGGACAGGGCGCGAAAAACTGTTTTTT	CSASPGTGREKLFF
TRBV7-9	TRBJ1-1	14	NA	NA	TGTGCCAGCAGCTTGATGGGGCCGGACACTGAAGCTTTCTTT	CASSLMGPDTEAFF
TRBV5-5	TRBJ2-1	16	NA	many	TGTGCCAGCACCCCTTGGCGGGGTGCTACCTACAATGAGCAGTTCTTC	CASTPWRGATYNEQFF
TRBV5-1	TRBJ2-3	16	TRBD1	NA	TGCGCCAGCAGCCCTGGGACAGGGGCGGGCACAGATACGCAGTATTTT	CASSPGTGAGTDTQYF
TRBV20-1	TRBJ2-1	13	NA	few	TGCAGTGCTAGCGCGTCTTGGGACAATGAGCAGTTCTTC	CSASASWDNEQFF
TRBV7-2	TRBJ2-5	13	NA	many	TGTGCCAGCAGCTTGACTAGACAAGAGACCCAGTACTTC	CASSLTRQETQYF
TRBV14	TRBJ2-7	13	NA	few	TGTGCCAGCAGTCAGGCGGGGTTCTACGAGCAGTACTTC	CASSQAGFYEQYF
TRBV5-1	TRBJ2-3	15	NA	NA	TGCGCCAGCAGCCCGGACGGACTAAGCACAGATACGCAGTATTTT	CASSPDGLSTDTQYF
TRBV10-2	TRBJ2-3	12	NA	few	TGCGCCAGCAGTGGGTCGAGAGATACGCAGTATTTT	CASSGSRDTQYF
TRBV28	TRBJ1-4	14	NA	NA	TGTGCCAGCAGTCCGGGACCGTTTAATGAAAAACTGTTTTTT	CASSPGPFNEKLFF
TRBV20-1	TRBJ2-7	12	NA	NA	TGCAGTGCTAGACTAGCCGTCTACGAGCAGTACTTC	CSARLAVYEQYF
TRBV5-6	TRBJ2-2	15	TRBD2	NA	TGTGCCAGCAGGGGCGGGGGGCCCGGCACCGGGGAGCTGTTTTTT	CASRGGGPGTGELFF
TRBV6-5	TRBJ2-2	17	NA	NA	TGTGCCAGCAATTGGGCAGGGAGCCGCACCCCCACCGGGGAGCTGTTTTTT	CASNWAGSRTPTGELFF
TRBV5-8	TRBJ2-3	17	TRBD2	NA	TGTGCCAGCAGCCGGGCGGGAGCGGGAGTCTACACAGATACGCAGTATTTT	CASSRAGAGVYTDTQYF
TRBV12-3/TRBV12-4	TRBJ1-1	13	NA	few	TGTGCCAGCAGTCCGGGACCTTGGTCTGAAGCTTTCTTT	CASSPGPWSEAFF
TRBV4-2	TRBJ2-2	16	TRBD2	few	TGTGCCAGCAGCCAGGTCCCGGGAGGGAGGACCGGGGAGCTGTTTTTT	CASSQVPGGRTGELFF
TRBV6-1	TRBJ2-3	14	TRBD1	NA	TGTGCCAGCAACGGACAGGGGGGAACAGATACGCAGTATTTT	CASNGQGGTDTQYF
TRBV9	TRBJ2-1	15	TRBD2	few	TGTGCCAGCAGCGTAGACGGGGGGGCCGTCAATGAGCAGTTCTTC	CASSVDGGAVNEQFF
TRBV6-2/TRBV6-3	TRBJ2-3	13	NA	NA	TGTGCCAGCAGTTACTCACAGCTTAGGTTGGAGTATTTT	CASSYSQLRLEYF
TRBV20-1	TRBJ2-2	14	TRBD1	NA	TGCAGTGCTAGCAGGGGGCACGTCTCCGGGGAGCTGTTTTTT	CSASRGHVSGELFF
TRBV19	TRBJ2-1	12	NA	NA	TGTGCCAGTAGTTTCCCGTACAATGAGCAGTTCTTC	CASSFPYNEQFF
TRBV9	TRBJ2-5	15	NA	NA	TGTGCCAGCAGCGTACAACTTGGGATTGGCGAGATCCAGTACTTC	CASSVQLGIGEIQYF
TRBV7-2	TRBJ2-7	13	NA	few	TGTGCCAGCAGCTTATTCGCGACCTACGAGCAGTACTTC	CASSLFATYEQYF
TRBV20-1	TRBJ2-3	18	NA	few	TGCAGTGCTAGGACGAGTTGGAGCGCCCTCTCTAGCACAGATACGCAGTATTTT	CSARTSWSALSSTDTQYF
TRBV20-1	TRBJ1-5	17	TRBD1	NA	TGCAGTGCTAGTGGGGACAGGTTGATAACTAGCAATCAGCCCCAGCATTTT	CSASGDRLITSNQPQHF
TRBV5-1	TRBJ2-7	13	NA	many	TGCGCCAGCAGCTCGGACAACTCCTACGAGCAGTACTTC	CASSSDNSYEQYF